Presented here are 18 T cell receptor beta chains from one specimen sequenced in a study of beta chain features in type 1 diabetes. Findings and limits, study-wide: Shortening that was moderate but significant affected the TCRB CDR3s of Type 1 diabetes patients in all four CD4+ subsets.

Their cognate antigens are unknown. The authors reverse transcribed all of the isolated RNA, so sequencing captured expressed TCRB transcripts. Sequencing used immunoSEQ multiplex PCR; TCRdb keeps in-frame clones, though not all of them. Of nearly 350,000 clones in the sample, over 7% were seen once. The sample comprised central memory CD4+ T cells from blood. The source is a man aged 30-40 years with type 1 diabetes.

The rearrangement uses TRBV10-1 and TRBJ1-3; unclear D gene. Germline loops: CDR1 WNHNN, CDR2 SYGVQD (reference sequence). There are 14 residues in the CDR3. V was pared by 5 bases and J by 2 bases, with 10 bases between. CDR3 in amino acids: CASSPDITGNTIYF. The DNA of the CDR3 is TGCGCCAGCAGTCCAGACATTACTGGAAACACCATATATTTT.

This clone was seen a few times. The chain couples TRBV27 to TRBJ2-1; TRBD2 matches 9 bases. V was pared by 10 bases and J by 5 bases, with 9 bases of the junction left unmatched. There are 14 residues in the CDR3. The germline V gene has CDR1 MNHEY and CDR2 SMNVEV (reference sequence). The CDR3 DNA sequence: TGTGCCACCACGAGCGGGAGGTGGAACAATGAGCAGTTCTTC. Amino acid sequence: CATTSGRWNNEQFF.

The rearrangement joins TRBV5-4 to TRBJ1-4, with D maybe TRBD1 (6 bases). Trimming removed 4 bases from V and 4 bases from J, with 11 bases in between. Germline loops: CDR1 SGHNT, CDR2 YYREEE (reference sequence). This CDR3 spans 14 amino acids. CDR3: CASSVQGSNEKLFF. The CDR3 region has the DNA TGTGCCAGCAGCGTACAGGGAAGTAATGAAAAACTGTTTTTT.

V usage is TRBV19 and J usage is TRBJ1-2; tentatively, D is TRBD1 (5 bases). Looked up from germline, CDR1 is LNHDA and CDR2 is SQIVND (reference sequence). V was shortened by 5 bases and J by 4 bases, with 14 bases between the two germline ends. This CDR3 region has 14 residues. The CDR3 bases are TGTGCCAGTAGTCCAAGAGACAGCCTCTATGGCTACACCTTC. Protein product: CASSPRDSLYGYTF.

The chain employs TRBV30 and TRBJ1-1, with D hard to call. The CDR3 runs to 13 residues. CDR1 and CDR2 (germline): GTSNPN, SVGIG (reference sequence). V lost 2 bases and J 4 bases, leaving 11 bases between the germline ends. The CDR3 nucleotides are TGTGCCTGGAGTAGCGGGCCCGCCACTGAAGCTTTCTTT. It codes for CAWSSGPATEAFF.

DNA of the CDR3: TGTGCCAGCAGGGTACCGGGACAGGGCACCTATGGCTACACCTTC. Translated, it gives CASRVPGQGTYGYTF. The chain couples TRBV28 to TRBJ1-2, with 9 bases identical to TRBD1. Germline CDR1 and CDR2: MDHEN and SYDVKM. After removal of 6 bases from V and 4 bases from J, the junction contained 9 bases not matched to a gene. The CDR3 is 15 residues long.

The V and J genes are TRBV2 and TRBJ2-5; TRBD2 might be the D (6 bases). CDR3 length equals 13 residues. The germline V gene encodes CDR1 SNHLY and CDR2 FYNNEI. The ends were cut back, 5 bases at V and 9 bases at J, with 16 bases in the middle. DNA of the CDR3: TGTGCCAGCAGTCCCACGGGGGTATTGGCCCAGTACTTC. Translating it yields CASSPTGVLAQYF.

This clone has only a few counts. The chain has TRBV30 and TRBJ1-3; D ambiguous. Looked up from germline, CDR1 is GTSNPN and CDR2 is SVGIG (reference sequence). Trimming took 0 bases from V and 0 from J, leaving 12 bases between them. The CDR3 contains 16 residues. Written as DNA, the CDR3 is TGTGCCTGGAGTGTACGGGGTCTACTCTCTGGAAACACCATATATTTT. Protein sequence: CAWSVRGLLSGNTIYF.

This chain links TRBV19 with TRBJ2-7; D uncertain. CDR1 and CDR2 from the germline V gene are LNHDA and SQIVND (reference sequence). Trimming took off 3 bases at V and 4 bases at J, with 7 bases between the two ends. There are 12 residues in the CDR3. CDR3 protein: CASSIDSYEQYF. The DNA of the CDR3 is TGTGCCAGTAGTATCGATTCGTACGAGCAGTACTTC.

This clone was counted between two and nine times. The J gene is TRBJ1-2, the V gene TRBV4-3; D is unclear. The V end was cut by 0 bases, the J end by 0 bases, with 14 bases between. The CDR3 sequence is 17 residues long. Germline CDR1 reads LGHNA; CDR2 reads YSLEER. This CDR3 is CASSQEWASLTNYGYTF. The CDR3 region has the DNA TGCGCCAGCAGCCAAGAATGGGCCTCGCTAACTAACTATGGCTACACCTTC.

This clone turned up a few times. J is TRBJ1-5 and V is TRBV28; 10 bases map to TRBD1. V was clipped by 5 bases and J by 2 bases; unmatched bases: 6. CDR3 length: 16 residues. The V gene's germline CDR1 is MDHEN and CDR2 SYDVKM. The CDR3 DNA follows: TGTGCCAGCAGTGGGACAGGGGTCCTTGGCAATCAGCCCCAGCATTTT. It codes for CASSGTGVLGNQPQHF. The whole variable domain, remainder taken from reference TRBV28 and TRBJ1-5, is DVKVTQSSRYLVKRTGEKVFLECVQDMDHENMFWYRQDPGLGLRLIYFSYDVKMKEKGDIPEGYSVSREKKERFSLILESASTNQTSMYLCASSGTGVLGNQPQHFGDGTRLSIL.

This chain links TRBV30 with TRBJ2-7; D gene uncertain. Germline CDR1 reads GTSNPN; CDR2 reads SVGIG (reference sequence). Trimming left V 2 bases short and J 0 bases short, with 14 bases between. This CDR3 has 15 residues. The CDR3 is CAWSIGRSSSYEQYF. The CDR3 coding sequence is TGTGCCTGGAGTATTGGGCGCTCGAGCTCCTACGAGCAGTACTTC.

V and J are TRBV28 and TRBJ1-2, with 7 nucleotides matching TRBD1. The germline CDR1 and CDR2 sequences are MDHEN and SYDVKM. The trim removed 5 bases at V and 4 bases at J, leaving 13 bases unmatched. The CDR3 has 16 residues. The CDR3 sequence: CASSPVVSGTAYGYTF. Written as DNA, the CDR3 is TGTGCCAGCAGTCCCGTGGTTTCCGGGACAGCCTATGGCTACACCTTC.

The chain joins TRBV7-8 to TRBJ2-6, with D uncertain. V shed 4 bases and J shed 2 bases, with 12 bases lying between them. The germline CDR1 and CDR2 sequences are SGHVS and FQNEAQ. There are 16 residues in the CDR3. CDR3 amino acids: CASSSSSSTGANVLTF. CDR3 nucleotide sequence: TGTGCCAGCAGCTCCTCGTCCAGTACTGGGGCCAACGTCCTGACTTTC.

This clone was counted between two and nine times. The chain carries TRBV28 and TRBJ2-7; TRBD1 agrees at 9 bases. Germline V gene sequence: CDR1 MDHEN, CDR2 SYDVKM. J was trimmed by 5 bases and V by 4 bases; bases with no gene match: 6. The CDR3 has 14 amino acids. CDR3 amino acids: CASSWGTGRDEQYF. The CDR3 DNA reads as TGTGCCAGCAGTTGGGGGACAGGGAGGGACGAGCAGTACTTC.

This clone was seen a handful of times. CDR3 region: CASSQDRGPGRAFF. In DNA form, the CDR3 reads TGTGCCAGCAGCCAAGACCGGGGACCAGGGCGAGCTTTCTTT. The chain combines TRBV14 with TRBJ1-1; a possible D gene is TRBD1 (5 bases). CDR3 length: 14 residues. The V and J ends lost 0 bases and 10 bases respectively, with 15 bases between them. Germline V gene lookup returns CDR1 SGHDN and CDR2 FVKESK. Full variable domain (remainder filled in from reference TRBV14 and TRBJ1-1): EAGVTQFPSHSVIEKGQTVTLRCDPISGHDNLYWYRRVMGKEIKFLLHFVKESKQDESGMPNNRFLAERTGGTYSTLKVQPAELEDSGVYFCASSQDRGPGRAFFGQGTRLTVV.

This clone was counted a few times. The chain uses TRBV15 and TRBJ2-4; 12 bases agree with TRBD1. Germline lookup yields CDR1 LNHNV and CDR2 YYDKDF (reference sequence). This CDR3 region has 17 residues. V shed 1 base, J shed 6 bases, and the junction held 7 bases outside the gene matches. The CDR3 loop reads CATSRAGTGGLRNIQYF. In nucleotides, the CDR3 is TGTGCCACCAGCAGAGCTGGGACAGGGGGCTTGAGAAACATTCAGTACTTC. Drawing the rest from reference TRBV15 and TRBJ2-4, the complete variable domain is DAMVIQNPRYQVTQFGKPVTLSCSQTLNHNVMYWYQQKSSQAPKLLFHYYDKDFNNEADTPDNFQSRRPNTSFCFLDIRSPGLGDTAMYLCATSRAGTGGLRNIQYFGAGTRLSVL.

V usage is TRBV27 and J usage is TRBJ1-4; D gene uncertain. There are 14 residues in the CDR3. Germline V gene sequence: CDR1 MNHEY, CDR2 SMNVEV (reference sequence). The V end lost 2 bases, the J end lost 8 bases, and 12 bases lay between the germline ends. For the CDR3, the DNA is TGTGCCAGCAGTTTAGGCTCCTGGCGAGAAAAACTGTTTTTT. Amino acid sequence: CASSLGSWREKLFF.